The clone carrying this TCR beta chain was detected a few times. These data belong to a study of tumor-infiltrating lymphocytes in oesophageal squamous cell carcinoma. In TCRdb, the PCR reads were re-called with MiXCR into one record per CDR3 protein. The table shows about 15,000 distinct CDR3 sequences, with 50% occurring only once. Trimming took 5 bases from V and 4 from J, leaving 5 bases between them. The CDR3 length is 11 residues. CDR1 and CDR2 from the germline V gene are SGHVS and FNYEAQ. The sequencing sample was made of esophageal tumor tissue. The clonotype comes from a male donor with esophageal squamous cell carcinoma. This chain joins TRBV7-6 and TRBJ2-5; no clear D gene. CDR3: CASSVGETQYF. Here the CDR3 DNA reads TGTGCCAGCAGCGTTGGAGAGACCCAGTACTTC.